Given below is one T cell receptor beta chain in context. Its antigen is still unknown. No base qualities exist here, and no much larger clone lies one base off it. This record belongs to a study of blood T cell repertoires in COVID-19 (TCRdb year 2020). Study-wide context: The collaborator samples originated in the United States, Italy and Spain and spanned the acute and convalescent phases of COVID-19. The prospective study material was composed of cDNA or gDNA derived from T cells, B-cell-depleted T cells, or PBMCs. Subjects who had been exposed to COVID-19, were actively infected with it, or had recovered from it provided the deeply sampled blood TCRbeta repertoires that made up the dataset. The repertoires were released in a freely available public database meant as a resource for research on the immune response to SARS-CoV-2. Samples came from the ongoing ImmuneRACE study (first 160 participants) plus 1,254 subjects from 6 global collaborators. A de-identified subject ID, COVID-19 status, age in years and sex were almost always included in the sample metadata. Where available, HLA class I and class II types were obtained from metadata supplied by the sample provider rather than from assay-based typing. Here is what the overall study found, with its caveats: The quantity of clinical and demographic metadata differed by source and by participant and was supplied without curation.

TCRbeta CDR3 regions were amplified from genomic DNA by means of the immunoSEQ Assay, a bias-controlled multiplex PCR. In the source study's methods: The number of nucleated cells in each sample was estimated by amplification of reference gene primers within the assay. To quantify the absolute abundance of each unique TCRbeta CDR3 rearrangement, sequence reads were collapsed and filtered. For each sample, productive Simpson clonality was calculated as the square root of Simpson's diversity index across productive rearrangements. The clones in this table, taken by TCRdb from immuneACCESS, are in-frame only. Not every clone is retained; where verified, under half of the shortfall comes from an unresolved V gene, and the cause of the rest is unknown. V, J and clone size are taken as reported in that table, and D and trimming were inferred from the DNA itself. Within this sample are about 88,000 clones, with approximately 90% of them counted one time only. Approximately 16% of the sample comes from the top ten.

One collaborating source in Seattle enrolled patients during active infection and followed them longitudinally through the course of disease. Collaborating institutions collected whole blood in K2EDTA tubes following their own protocols. For TCRbeta analysis, collaborator samples were shipped as frozen whole blood, as isolated PBMCs, or as DNA extracted from either sample type. The sample consisted of peripheral blood. The receptor was derived from an older woman with COVID-19, enrolled during active disease.

CDR3 loop: CASSYGTANTEAFF. The nucleotides read TGTGCCAGCAGCTACGGGACAGCGAACACTGAAGCTTTCTTT. Recombination joined TRBV7-9 with TRBJ1-1, with 7 bases aligning to TRBD1. CDR1 and CDR2 are read off the germline V gene (reference sequence) as SEHNR and FQNEAQ. Spanning cysteine to phenylalanine, the CDR3 consists of 14 amino acids. Left in the record is the CDR3 DNA by itself, 42 bases read in frame from the first base. Trimming takes 4 bases off V and 1 base off J; junction bases not matched to a gene: 3. Where the CDR3 stops, the reference TRBV7-9 and TRBJ1-1 genes take over; the full variable domain is DTGVSQNPRHKITKRGQNVTFRCDPISEHNRLYWYRQTLGQGPEFLTYFQNEAQLEKSRLLSDRFSAERPKGSFSTLEIQRTEQGDSAMYLCASSYGTANTEAFFGQGTRLTVV.